This TCR beta chain was sequenced during a study of CD8+CD57+ T cells in acquired aplastic anemia. About the study: Roughly 3 ug was the average amount of DNA from sorted CD4+ and CD8+ cells.

The authors sequenced patients whose flow cytometry had shown CD8+CD57+ cell expansion. It was genomic DNA that served as the template for profiling TCR beta VDJ and CDR3. TCRdb re-called the reads through MiXCR, storing one row per CDR3 protein. The sample yields hundreds of thousands of distinct CDR3 sequences, about a third seen once. There are 14 residues in the CDR3. V dropped 6 bases and J dropped 2; count of bases not matched to a gene: 6. The germline CDR1 and CDR2 sequences are WNHNN and SYGVQD (reference sequence). The clonotype originates from a human donor with aplastic anemia. The chain recombines TRBV10-1 with TRBJ2-7; 8 nucleotides align to TRBD1. Specimen: sorted CD4+, CD8+, or CD8+CD57+ T cells (not recorded which) from PBMCs. The CDR3 nucleotides read TGCGCCAGCAGGGGACAGGATGGTGCCTACGAGCAGTACTTC. This gives the protein CASRGQDGAYEQYF.